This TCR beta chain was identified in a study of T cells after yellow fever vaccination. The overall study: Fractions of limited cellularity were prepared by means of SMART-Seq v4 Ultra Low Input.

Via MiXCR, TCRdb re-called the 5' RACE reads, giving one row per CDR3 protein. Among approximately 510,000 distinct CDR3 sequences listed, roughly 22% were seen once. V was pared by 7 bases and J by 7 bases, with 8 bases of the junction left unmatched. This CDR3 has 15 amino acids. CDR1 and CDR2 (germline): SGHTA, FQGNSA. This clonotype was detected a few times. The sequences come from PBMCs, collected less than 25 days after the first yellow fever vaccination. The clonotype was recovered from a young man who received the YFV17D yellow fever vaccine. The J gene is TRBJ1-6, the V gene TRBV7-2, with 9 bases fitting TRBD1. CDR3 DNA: TGTGCCAGCACCCAAATAGGACAGGGGAATTCACCCCTCCACTTT. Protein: CASTQIGQGNSPLHF.